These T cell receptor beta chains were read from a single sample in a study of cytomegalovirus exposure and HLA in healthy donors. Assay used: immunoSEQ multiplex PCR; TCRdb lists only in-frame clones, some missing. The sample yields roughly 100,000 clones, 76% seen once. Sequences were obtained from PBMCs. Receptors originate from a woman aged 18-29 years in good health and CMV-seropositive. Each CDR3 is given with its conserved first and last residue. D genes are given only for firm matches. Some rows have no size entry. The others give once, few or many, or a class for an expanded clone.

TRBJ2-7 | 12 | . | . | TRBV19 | CASSTPPREQYF | TGTGCCAGTAGTACCCCCCCCCGCGAGCAGTACTTC
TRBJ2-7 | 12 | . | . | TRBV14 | CASSPGTYEQYF | TGTGCCAGCAGCCCGGGGACCTACGAGCAGTACTTC
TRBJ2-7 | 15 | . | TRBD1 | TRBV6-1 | CASSEATGDPYEQYF | TGTGCCAGCAGTGAAGCTACAGGGGACCCCTACGAGCAGTACTTC
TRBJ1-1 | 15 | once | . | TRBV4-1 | CASSQGGRGVTEAFF | TGCGCCAGCAGCCAGGGAGGGAGGGGGGTCACTGAAGCTTTCTTT
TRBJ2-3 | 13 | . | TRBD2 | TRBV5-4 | CASKVGGRDTQYF | TGTGCCAGCAAGGTGGGAGGGCGAGATACGCAGTATTTT
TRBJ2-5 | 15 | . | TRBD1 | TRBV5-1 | CASIPGQGIQETQYF | TGCGCCAGCATTCCGGGACAGGGTATCCAAGAGACCCAGTACTTC
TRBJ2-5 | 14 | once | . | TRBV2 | CASITGTFQETQYF | TGTGCCAGCATAACCGGGACATTCCAAGAGACCCAGTACTTC
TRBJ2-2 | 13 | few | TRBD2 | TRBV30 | CAWKSTSAGELFF | TGTGCCTGGAAAAGTACTAGCGCCGGGGAGCTGTTTTTT
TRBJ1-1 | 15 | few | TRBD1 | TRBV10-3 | CAISAGGQTNTEAFF | TGTGCCATCAGTGCTGGGGGACAGACGAACACTGAAGCTTTCTTT
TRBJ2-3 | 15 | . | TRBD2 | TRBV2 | CASSDSSGRTDTQYF | TGTGCCAGCAGTGATTCTAGCGGGAGAACAGATACGCAGTATTTT
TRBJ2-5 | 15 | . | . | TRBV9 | CASSVGVGGGETQYF | TGTGCCAGCAGCGTAGGTGTGGGAGGCGGAGAGACCCAGTACTTC
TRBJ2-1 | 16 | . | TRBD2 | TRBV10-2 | CASSTRLATHGNEQFF | TGCGCCAGCTCCACGAGACTAGCGACCCATGGCAATGAGCAGTTCTTC
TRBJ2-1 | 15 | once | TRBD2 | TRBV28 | CASSSGGRPYNEQFF | TGTGCCAGCTCCTCGGGGGGGAGGCCCTACAATGAGCAGTTCTTC
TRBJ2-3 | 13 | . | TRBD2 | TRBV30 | CAWSREGADTQYF | TGTGCCTGGAGTCGGGAGGGCGCAGATACGCAGTATTTT
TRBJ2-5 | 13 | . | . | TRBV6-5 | CGSNPDGGKNKYF | TGTGGCAGCAACCCCGACGGCGGAAAGAACAAGTACTTC
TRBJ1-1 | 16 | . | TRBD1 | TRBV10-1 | CASSESDRGGLTEAFF | TGCGCCAGCAGTGAGTCGGACAGGGGGGGCTTGACTGAAGCTTTCTTT
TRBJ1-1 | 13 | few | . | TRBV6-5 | CASSYSARTEAFF | TGTGCCAGCAGTTACTCGGCGAGGACTGAAGCTTTCTTT
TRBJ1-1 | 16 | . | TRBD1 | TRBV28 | CASSYTGVGLGTEAFF | TGTGCCAGCAGTTATACAGGGGTTGGGTTGGGCACTGAAGCTTTCTTT
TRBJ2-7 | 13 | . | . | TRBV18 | CASSPGLAYEQYF | TGTGCCAGCTCCCCGGGGTTGGCGTACGAGCAGTACTTC
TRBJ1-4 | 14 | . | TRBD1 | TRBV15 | CATSPKDRNEKLFF | TGTGCCACCAGCCCGAAGGACAGGAATGAAAAACTGTTTTTT
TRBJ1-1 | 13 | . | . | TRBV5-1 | CASSLVRGTEAFF | TGCGCCAGCAGCTTGGTCAGGGGCACTGAAGCTTTCTTT
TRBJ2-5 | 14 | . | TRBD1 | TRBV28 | CASSPDRGRETQYF | TGTGCCAGCAGCCCGGACAGGGGACGGGAGACCCAGTACTTC
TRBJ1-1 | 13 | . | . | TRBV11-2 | CASSNSMNTEAFF | TGTGCCAGCAGCAATAGTATGAACACTGAAGCTTTCTTT
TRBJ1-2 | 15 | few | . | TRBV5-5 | CASSLVRGGKDGYTF | TGTGCCAGCAGCTTGGTTAGGGGGGGGAAGGATGGCTACACCTTC
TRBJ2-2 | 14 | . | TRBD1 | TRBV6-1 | CASRTGAGTGELFF | TGTGCCAGCAGGACAGGGGCGGGCACCGGGGAGCTGTTTTTT
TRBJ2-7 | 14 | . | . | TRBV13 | CASSQGAGDYEQYF | TGTGCCAGCAGCCAAGGGGCAGGGGACTACGAGCAGTACTTC
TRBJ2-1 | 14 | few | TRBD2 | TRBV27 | CASSSSSGSGEQFF | TGTGCCAGCAGTTCTTCTAGCGGGAGTGGTGAGCAGTTCTTC
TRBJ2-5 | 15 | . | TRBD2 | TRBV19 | CASSATSGRLETQYF | TGTGCCAGTAGTGCGACTAGCGGGAGGCTGGAGACCCAGTACTTC
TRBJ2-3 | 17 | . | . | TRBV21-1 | CASSNPALAASTDTQYF | TGTGCCAGCAGCAACCCAGCACTAGCGGCTAGCACAGATACGCAGTATTTT
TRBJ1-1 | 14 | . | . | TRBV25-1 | CASTLWGLDTEAFF | TGTGCCAGCACCTTGTGGGGGCTTGACACTGAAGCTTTCTTT
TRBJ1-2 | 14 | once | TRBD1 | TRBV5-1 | CASSRTGTNYGYTF | TGCGCCAGCAGCCGGACAGGGACCAACTATGGCTACACCTTC
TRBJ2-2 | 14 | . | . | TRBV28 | CASSSGQNTGELFF | TGTGCCAGCAGTTCCGGACAGAACACCGGGGAGCTGTTTTTT
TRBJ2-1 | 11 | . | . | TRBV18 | CASSPLGGQFF | TGTGCCAGCTCACCATTAGGCGGGCAGTTCTTC
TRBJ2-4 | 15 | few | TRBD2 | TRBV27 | CASSSGLAGVGIQYF | TGTGCCAGCAGTTCGGGACTAGCGGGAGTGGGCATTCAGTACTTC
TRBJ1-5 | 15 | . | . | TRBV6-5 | CASSYSGGSHQPQHF | TGTGCCAGCAGTTACTCGGGAGGTAGCCATCAGCCCCAGCATTTT
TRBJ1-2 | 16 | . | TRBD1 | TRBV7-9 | CASSLEGAGGVRGYTF | TGTGCCAGCAGCTTAGAGGGGGCAGGGGGCGTCCGCGGCTACACCTTC
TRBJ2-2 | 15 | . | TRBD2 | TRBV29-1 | CSARGLAGNTGELFF | TGCAGCGCGAGGGGACTAGCGGGAAACACCGGGGAGCTGTTTTTT
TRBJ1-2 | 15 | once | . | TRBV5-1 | CASSLATGTMDGYTF | TGCGCCAGCAGCTTAGCCACCGGGACTATGGATGGCTACACCTTC
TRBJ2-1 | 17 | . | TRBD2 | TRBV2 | CASRRLAGGPPYNEQFF | TGTGCCAGCAGAAGGCTAGCGGGAGGGCCGCCCTACAATGAGCAGTTCTTC
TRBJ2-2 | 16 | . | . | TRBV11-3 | CASSLREFPNTGELFF | TGTGCCAGCAGCTTACGGGAGTTTCCGAACACCGGGGAGCTGTTTTTT
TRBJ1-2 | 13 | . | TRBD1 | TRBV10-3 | CAISESQGDGYTF | TGTGCCATCAGTGAGTCCCAGGGGGATGGCTACACCTTC
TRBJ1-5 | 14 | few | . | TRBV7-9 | CASSSGGFNQPQHF | TGTGCCAGCAGCTCCGGAGGATTTAATCAGCCCCAGCATTTT
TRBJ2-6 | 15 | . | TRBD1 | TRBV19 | CASSDRDSGANVLTF | TGTGCCAGTAGTGACAGGGATTCTGGGGCCAACGTCCTGACTTTC
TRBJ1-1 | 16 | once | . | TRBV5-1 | CASSLKRGAGNTEAFF | TGCGCCAGCAGCTTAAAACGGGGTGCTGGGAACACTGAAGCTTTCTTT
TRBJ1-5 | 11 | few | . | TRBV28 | CASTSNQPQHF | TGTGCCAGCACCTCTAATCAGCCCCAGCATTTT
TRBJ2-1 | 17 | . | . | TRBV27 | CASVPPGGPETDNEQFF | TGTGCCAGCGTTCCCCCAGGAGGGCCGGAAACAGACAATGAGCAGTTCTTC
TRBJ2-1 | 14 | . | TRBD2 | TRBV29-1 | CSVVGLAGYNEQFF | TGCAGCGTTGTAGGACTAGCGGGGTACAATGAGCAGTTCTTC
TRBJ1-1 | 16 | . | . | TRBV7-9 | CASSLVLTRGITEAFF | TGTGCCAGCAGCTTAGTTTTGACCAGGGGAATCACTGAAGCTTTCTTT
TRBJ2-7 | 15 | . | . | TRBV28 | CASSSPGGTSKEQYF | TGTGCCAGCAGTTCCCCTGGCGGGACCTCTAAGGAGCAGTACTTC
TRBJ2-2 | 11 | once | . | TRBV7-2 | CASSLVGELFF | TGTGCCAGCAGCCTCGTCGGGGAGCTGTTTTTT
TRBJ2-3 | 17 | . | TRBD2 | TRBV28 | CASSFPPGTSDTDTQYF | TGTGCCAGCAGTTTCCCCCCCGGGACTAGCGATACAGATACGCAGTATTTT
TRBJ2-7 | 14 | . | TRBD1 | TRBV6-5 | CASTKQGTYYEQYF | TGTGCCAGCACCAAACAGGGGACATACTACGAGCAGTACTTC
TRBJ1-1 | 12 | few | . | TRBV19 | CASSQGLTEAFF | TGTGCCAGTAGTCAGGGGTTGACTGAAGCTTTCTTT
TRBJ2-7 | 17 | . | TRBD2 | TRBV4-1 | CASSQVSSGIAPYEQYF | TGCGCCAGCAGCCAAGTTTCTAGCGGGATTGCCCCCTACGAGCAGTACTTC
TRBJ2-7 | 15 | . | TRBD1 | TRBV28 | CASSTPRDRSDEQYF | TGTGCCAGCAGTACTCCCCGGGACAGAAGCGACGAGCAGTACTTC